The T cell receptor beta chain under discussion was sequenced for a study of post-analysis software for immune sequencing data. A note on this clonotype: Antigen: not known.

V lost 9 bases and J 0 bases, leaving 17 bases between the germline ends. CDR1 MNHEY and CDR2 SVGAGI come from the germline V gene. This CDR3 region has 15 residues. Findings of the study overall: Controls showed lower frequencies than patients for five or six TRBV segments, and TRBV5-6, TRBV5-1 and TRBV20-1 were among these.

Presence of unique molecular identifiers characterized the TCR beta cDNA libraries. TCRdb passed the PCR reads through MiXCR, listing each CDR3 protein once. The data contain around 770,000 distinct CDR3 sequences, approximately 44% of them singletons. The source material was blood. The chain carries TRBV6-5 and TRBJ1-1; the D is unclear. This receptor was identified in a girl aged 10-17 years with multiple sclerosis. DNA of the CDR3: TGTGCCAGTTTTCCGGACGGATTTATGAACACTGAAGCTTTCTTT. Protein product: CASFPDGFMNTEAFF.